This TCR beta chain was identified in a study of tumor and adjacent non-tumor tissue in lung cancer (dated by TCRdb to the late 2010s). As for the study more broadly: The cohort included around twelve adenocarcinoma, a couple of squamous cell carcinoma and 1 small cell lung cancer patients. The 15 enrolled patients, of whom roughly 10 were men and 5 were women, were aged about 30 to 80 years and were diagnosed with TNM stage I to III disease. A total of fewer than 150 million productive TCRbeta reads were generated by sequencing, corresponding to an average of around 3.8 million reads per sample. The study compared bulk TCRbeta repertoires between lung tumor tissue and matched distant non-tumor lung tissue from fewer than 18 lung cancer patients. Approximately 31 paired specimens, one tumor and one normal lung sample per patient, were profiled by TCRbeta CDR3 sequencing. Findings and caveats that apply to the study as a whole: Tumor tissue showed significantly greater TCR diversity (inverse Simpson) than normal lung tissue (431.37 vs 166.20, P = 0.0075, Mann-Whitney U test). Neither the sequencing platform nor unique molecular identifiers are named or mentioned anywhere in the methods. The top 100 clones made up a significantly larger cumulative share of the repertoire in normal lung than in tumor tissue. TCR diversity was significantly higher in younger patients, and greater tumor TCR diversity was associated with shorter overall survival and shorter disease-free survival. Because peripheral blood was not sequenced, the blood TCRbeta repertoires of the lung cancer patients in the study went unexamined. With only roughly 16 patients in the cohort, the authors noted that larger samples and more detailed clinical data are needed.

Note on this clonotype: Its target antigen remains unknown. A junction boundary mismatches the germline segment, possibly from a read error.

Library preparation was by multiplex PCR. The sequencer listed for this sample is Illumina HiSeq 2500. Following protocols modified from ARM-PCR, the researchers constructed TCRbeta libraries through three rounds of nested PCR with primers (Table S4). Before sequencing, PCR products of 200-500 bp were excised from the gel and purified with the QIAquick gel extraction kit. The published analysis was carried out like this. Reads were cleaned with Trimmomatic, merged with FLASH into complete CDR3 sequences, and assigned to V(D)J germline segments with MiTCR. Clonal diversity was calculated as the inverse Simpson's index using VDJtools. A read counted as productive if the sequence was in-frame and lacked a premature stop codon. Using fastp at Q25 and MiXCR, TCRdb reprocessed the public reads and kept productive beta chains. Every entry covers one CDR3 protein and lists the most common genes and DNA from its rows. V and J calls and clone size were set by TCRdb, not the authors. The sample records more than 85,000 distinct CDR3 sequences, roughly 74% of which are singletons. The ten most abundant clones make up about 40% of the sample.

Bulk unsorted tissue served as the source for RNA extraction, and RNA quality was assessed using a NanoDrop ND-1000 and an Agilent 2100. The donors were newly diagnosed lung cancer patients admitted for thoracic surgery in China from August to November 2014 who had not received prior chemotherapy. Patients with previous radiotherapy or chemotherapy, or with another concurrent cancer, were excluded from the study. Pieces of surgical tissue measuring roughly 1-2.1 cm3 were kept in RNAlater solution and stored at -80 degrees C until use. The source material was lung tumor tissue. The source is a woman in her sixties or seventies with non-small cell lung cancer.

The nucleotides read TGTGCCAACAGCTTAGGGGCAGGGGTCTTAAGTAACTTCTTC. It encodes CANSLGAGVLSNFF. The chain couples TRBV11-2 to TRBJ2-1; TRBD1 is perhaps the D gene, given 6 matching bases. The CDR3 numbers 14 residues from cysteine through phenylalanine. CDR3 DNA is the only sequence kept; it has 42 bases, read in frame from the first base. CDR1 and CDR2, looked up from the germline V gene, are SGHAT and FQNNGV. Here the CDR3 is joined to the reference TRBV11-2 and TRBJ2-1 genes, and the full variable domain is: EAGVAQSPRYKIIEKRQSVAFWCNPISGHATLYWYQQILGQGPKLLIQFQNNGVVDDSQLPKDRFSAERLKGVDSTLKIQPAKLEDSAVYLCANSLGAGVLSNFFGPGTRLTVL.